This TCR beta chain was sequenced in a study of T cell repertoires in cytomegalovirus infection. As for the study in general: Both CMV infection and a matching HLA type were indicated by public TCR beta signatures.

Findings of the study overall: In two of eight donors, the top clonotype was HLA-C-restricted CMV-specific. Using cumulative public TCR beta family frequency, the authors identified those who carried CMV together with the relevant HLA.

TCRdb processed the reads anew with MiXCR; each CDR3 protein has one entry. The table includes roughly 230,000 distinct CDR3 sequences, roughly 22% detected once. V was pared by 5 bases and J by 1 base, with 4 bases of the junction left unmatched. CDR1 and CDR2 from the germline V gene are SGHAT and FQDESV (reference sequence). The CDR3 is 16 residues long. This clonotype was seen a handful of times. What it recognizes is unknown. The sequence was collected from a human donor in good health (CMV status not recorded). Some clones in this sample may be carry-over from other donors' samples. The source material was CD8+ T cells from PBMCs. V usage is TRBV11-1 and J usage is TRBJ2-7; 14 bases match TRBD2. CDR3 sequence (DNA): TGTGCCAGCAGCGGCCGGACTAGCGGGGGGTCCTACGAGCAGTACTTC. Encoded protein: CASSGRTSGGSYEQYF.